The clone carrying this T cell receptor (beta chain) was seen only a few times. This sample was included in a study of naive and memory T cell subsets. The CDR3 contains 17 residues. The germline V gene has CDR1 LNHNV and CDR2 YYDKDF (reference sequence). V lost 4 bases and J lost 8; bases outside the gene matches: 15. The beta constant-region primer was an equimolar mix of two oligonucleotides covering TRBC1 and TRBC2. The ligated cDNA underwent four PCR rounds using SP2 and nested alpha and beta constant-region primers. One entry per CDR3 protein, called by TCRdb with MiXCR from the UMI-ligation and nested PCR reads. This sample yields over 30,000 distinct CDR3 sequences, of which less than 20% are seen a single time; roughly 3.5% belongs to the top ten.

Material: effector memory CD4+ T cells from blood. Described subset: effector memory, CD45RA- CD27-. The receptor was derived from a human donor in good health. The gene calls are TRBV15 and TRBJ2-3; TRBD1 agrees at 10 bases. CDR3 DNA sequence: TGTGCCACCAGCAATCGACAGGGGGCTAGAGGTGGGGGTACGCAGTATTTT. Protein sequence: CATSNRQGARGGGTQYF.